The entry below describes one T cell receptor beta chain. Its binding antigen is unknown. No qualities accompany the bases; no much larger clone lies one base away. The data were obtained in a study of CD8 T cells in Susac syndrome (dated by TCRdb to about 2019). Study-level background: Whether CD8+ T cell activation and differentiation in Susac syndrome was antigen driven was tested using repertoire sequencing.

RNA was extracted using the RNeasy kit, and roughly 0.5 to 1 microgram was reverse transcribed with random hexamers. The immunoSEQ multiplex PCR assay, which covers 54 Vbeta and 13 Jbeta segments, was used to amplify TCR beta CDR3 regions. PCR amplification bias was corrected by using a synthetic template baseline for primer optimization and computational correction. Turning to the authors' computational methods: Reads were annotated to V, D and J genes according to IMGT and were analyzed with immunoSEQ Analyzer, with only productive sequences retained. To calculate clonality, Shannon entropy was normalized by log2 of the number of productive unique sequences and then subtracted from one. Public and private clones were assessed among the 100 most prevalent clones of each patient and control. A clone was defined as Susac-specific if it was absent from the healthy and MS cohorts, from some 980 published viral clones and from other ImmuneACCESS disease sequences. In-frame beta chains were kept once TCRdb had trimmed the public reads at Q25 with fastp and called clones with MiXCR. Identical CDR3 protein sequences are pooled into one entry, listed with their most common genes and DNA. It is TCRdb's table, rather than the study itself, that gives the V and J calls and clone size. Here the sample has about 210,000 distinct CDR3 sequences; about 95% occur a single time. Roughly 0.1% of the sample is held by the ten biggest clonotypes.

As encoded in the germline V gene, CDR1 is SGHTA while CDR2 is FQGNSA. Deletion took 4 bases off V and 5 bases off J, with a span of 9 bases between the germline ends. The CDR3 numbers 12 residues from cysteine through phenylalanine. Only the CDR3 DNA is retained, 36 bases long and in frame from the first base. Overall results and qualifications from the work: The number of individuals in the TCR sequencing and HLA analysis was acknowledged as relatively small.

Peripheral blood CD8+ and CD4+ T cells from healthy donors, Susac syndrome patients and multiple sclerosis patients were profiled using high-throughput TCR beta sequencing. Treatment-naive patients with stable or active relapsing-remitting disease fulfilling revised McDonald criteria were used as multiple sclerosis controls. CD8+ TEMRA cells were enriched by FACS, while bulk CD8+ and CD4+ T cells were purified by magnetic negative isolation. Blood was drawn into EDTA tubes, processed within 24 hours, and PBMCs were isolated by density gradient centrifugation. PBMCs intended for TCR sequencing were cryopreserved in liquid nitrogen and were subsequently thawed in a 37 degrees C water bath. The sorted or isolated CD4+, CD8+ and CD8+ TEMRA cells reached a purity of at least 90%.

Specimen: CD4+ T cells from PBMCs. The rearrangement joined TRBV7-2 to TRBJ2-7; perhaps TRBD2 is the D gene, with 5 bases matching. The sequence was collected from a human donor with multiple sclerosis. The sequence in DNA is TGTGCCAGCAGCTCCGGGGTCCACGAGCAGTACTTC. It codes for CASSSGVHEQYF.